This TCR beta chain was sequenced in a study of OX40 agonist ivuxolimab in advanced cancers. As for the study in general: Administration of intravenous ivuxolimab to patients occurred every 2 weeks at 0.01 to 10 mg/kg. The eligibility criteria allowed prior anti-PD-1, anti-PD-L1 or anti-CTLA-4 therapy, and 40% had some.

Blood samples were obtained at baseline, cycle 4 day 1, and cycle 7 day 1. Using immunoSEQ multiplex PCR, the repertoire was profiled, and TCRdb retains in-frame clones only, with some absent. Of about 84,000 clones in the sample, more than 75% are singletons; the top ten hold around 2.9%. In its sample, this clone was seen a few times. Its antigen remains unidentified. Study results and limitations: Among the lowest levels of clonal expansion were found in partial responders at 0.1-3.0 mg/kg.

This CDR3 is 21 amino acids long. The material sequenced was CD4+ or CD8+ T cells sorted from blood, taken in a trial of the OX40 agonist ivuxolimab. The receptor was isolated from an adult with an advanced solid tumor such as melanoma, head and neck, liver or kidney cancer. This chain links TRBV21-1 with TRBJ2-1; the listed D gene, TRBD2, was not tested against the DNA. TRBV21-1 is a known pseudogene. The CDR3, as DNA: TGTGCCAGCAGCAAAGTAGAACTAGCGGGGGATTTTTCGAGCTCCTACAATGAGCAGTTCTTC. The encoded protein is CASSKVELAGDFSSSYNEQFF.